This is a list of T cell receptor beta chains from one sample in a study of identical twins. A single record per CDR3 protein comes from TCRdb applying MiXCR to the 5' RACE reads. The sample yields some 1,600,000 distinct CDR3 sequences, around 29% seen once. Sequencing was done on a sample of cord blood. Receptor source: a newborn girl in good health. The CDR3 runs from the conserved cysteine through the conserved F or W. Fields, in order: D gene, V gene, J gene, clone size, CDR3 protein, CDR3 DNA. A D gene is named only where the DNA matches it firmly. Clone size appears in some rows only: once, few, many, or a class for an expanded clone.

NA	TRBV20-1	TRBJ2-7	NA	CSARDLSGRYEQYF	TGCAGTGCTAGAGATCTCTCAGGACGGTACGAGCAGTACTTC
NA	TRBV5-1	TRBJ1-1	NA	CASSLAFGTAPLKAFF	TGCGCCAGCAGCTTGGCGTTCGGGACGGCCCCACTGAAAGCTTTCTTT
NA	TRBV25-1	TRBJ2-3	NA	CASSGIRALSRRPDTQYF	TGTGCCAGCAGTGGAATCAGGGCACTTTCGCGTCGTCCAGATACGCAGTATTTT
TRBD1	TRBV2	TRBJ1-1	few	CASSAQGQGTEAFF	TGTGCCAGCAGTGCTCAGGGACAGGGCACTGAAGCTTTCTTT
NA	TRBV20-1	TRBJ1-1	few	CSAREGEVPPLAFF	TGCAGTGCTAGAGAGGGGGAGGTCCCCCCATTGGCTTTCTTT
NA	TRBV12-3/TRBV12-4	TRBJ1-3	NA	CASSLAVSSGNTIYF	TGTGCCAGCAGTTTAGCTGTTTCCTCTGGAAACACCATATATTTT
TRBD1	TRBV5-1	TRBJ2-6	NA	CASTIDRAGANVLTF	TGCGCCAGCACTATTGACAGGGCTGGGGCCAACGTCCTGACTTTC
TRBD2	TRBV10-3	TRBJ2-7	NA	CAISPRLAGINYEQYF	TGTGCCATCAGTCCCCGGCTAGCGGGAATAAACTACGAGCAGTACTTC
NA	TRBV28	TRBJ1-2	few	CASSFVRPYGYTF	TGTGCCAGCAGTTTCGTGCGCCCCTATGGCTACACCTTC
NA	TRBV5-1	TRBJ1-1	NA	CASSLALGTVNTEAFF	TGCGCCAGCAGCTTGGCACTCGGGACGGTAAACACTGAAGCTTTCTTT
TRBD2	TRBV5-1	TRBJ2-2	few	CASSLVAGPNTGELFF	TGCGCCAGCAGCTTGGTAGCGGGCCCGAACACCGGGGAGCTGTTTTTT
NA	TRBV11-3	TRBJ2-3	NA	CASSPRQKGTDTQYF	TGTGCCAGCAGCCCAAGACAAAAGGGCACAGATACGCAGTATTTT
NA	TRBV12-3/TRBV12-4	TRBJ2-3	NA	CASRQGPRTDTQYF	TGTGCCAGCAGACAGGGTCCCCGCACAGATACGCAGTATTTT
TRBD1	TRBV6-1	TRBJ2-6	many	CASSRQGSNSGANVLTF	TGTGCCAGCAGCCGACAGGGAAGTAACTCTGGGGCCAACGTCCTGACTTTC
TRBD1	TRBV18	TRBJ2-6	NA	CASSPPTGRTGANVLTF	TGTGCCAGCTCACCACCGACAGGGCGGACTGGGGCCAACGTCCTGACTTTC
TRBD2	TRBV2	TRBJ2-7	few	CASIPSGTPWSYNEQYF	TGTGCCAGCATCCCTAGCGGGACCCCTTGGTCCTACAATGAGCAGTACTTC
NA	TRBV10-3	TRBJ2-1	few	CAISESLWVGEQFF	TGTGCCATCAGTGAGTCTTTGTGGGTCGGTGAGCAGTTCTTC
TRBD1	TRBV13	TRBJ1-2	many	CASSSPGQDYYGYTF	TGTGCCAGCAGCTCTCCGGGACAGGATTACTATGGCTACACCTTC
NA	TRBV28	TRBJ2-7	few	CASIDNPDRSYEQYF	TGTGCCAGCATTGATAATCCAGACAGGTCCTACGAGCAGTACTTC
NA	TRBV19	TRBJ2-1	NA	CASASSSYNEQFF	TGTGCCAGTGCTAGCAGCTCCTACAATGAGCAGTTCTTC
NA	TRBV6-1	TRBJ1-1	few	CASSELDPSTEAFF	TGTGCCAGCAGTGAATTGGATCCCAGCACTGAAGCTTTCTTT
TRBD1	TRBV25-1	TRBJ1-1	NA	CATHWDRDTEAFF	TGTGCCACCCATTGGGACAGGGACACTGAAGCTTTCTTT